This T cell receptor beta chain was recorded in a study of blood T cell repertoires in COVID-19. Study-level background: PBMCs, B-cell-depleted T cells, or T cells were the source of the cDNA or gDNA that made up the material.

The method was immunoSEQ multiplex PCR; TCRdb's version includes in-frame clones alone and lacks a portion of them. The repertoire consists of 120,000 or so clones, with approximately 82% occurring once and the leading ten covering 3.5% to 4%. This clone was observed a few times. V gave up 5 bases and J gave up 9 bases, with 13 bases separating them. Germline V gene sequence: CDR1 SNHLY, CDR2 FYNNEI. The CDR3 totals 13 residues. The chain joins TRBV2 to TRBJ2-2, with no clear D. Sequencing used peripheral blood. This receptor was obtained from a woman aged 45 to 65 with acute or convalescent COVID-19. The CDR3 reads CASSIVYSRELFF. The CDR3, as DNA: TGTGCCAGCAGTATTGTCTACTCTCGGGAGCTGTTTTTT.